This T cell receptor beta chain appears in the sequencing data of a study of graft-versus-host responses after intestinal transplantation. Study-level findings and limits: GvH clones surfaced in recipient marrow, some emerging earlier in ileum or blood.

This table comes from immunoSEQ multiplex PCR, and its TCRdb copy is limited to in-frame clones, with some not included. The sample lists tens of thousands of clones, approximately 94% occurring once. The CDR3 covers 17 residues. Germline values: CDR1 MNHEY, CDR2 SMNVEV (reference sequence). After removal of 2 bases from V and 5 bases from J, the junction contained 10 bases not matched to a gene. To note about this clone: Its antigen is not known.

Material: unstimulated CD8+ T cells sorted from spleen or lymph node cells, obtained before intestinal transplant. The receptor's source is a human donor who received an intestinal transplant. This chain joins TRBV27 and TRBJ1-1, with 11 bases lining up with TRBD1. The CDR3 here is CASSLRTGGGTKTEAFF. For the CDR3, the DNA is TGTGCCAGCAGTTTACGGACAGGGGGCGGCACGAAGACTGAAGCTTTCTTT.